The 27 T cell receptor beta chains below were found in one sample sequenced in a study of cytomegalovirus exposure and HLA in healthy donors. The PCR made use of 60 Vbeta and 13 Jbeta primers. The data were produced by immunoSEQ multiplex PCR, yet TCRdb's version contains in-frame clones alone and is incomplete. This table holds 150,000 to 200,000 clones, 60% to 85% found once. Input material: PBMCs. Receptors were obtained from a male donor in good health and CMV-seronegative.

This CDR3 reads CASSPHLGGDRLNEKLFF. In DNA, the CDR3 is TGTGCCAGCAGCCCACACCTCGGGGGGGACAGACTTAATGAAAAACTGTTTTTT. The rearrangement uses TRBV9 and TRBJ1-4, with 7 nucleotides matching TRBD1. Trimming cost V 4 bases and J 4 bases; bases outside gene matches: 16. This CDR3 spans 18 amino acids. CDR1 SGDLS and CDR2 YYNGEE come from the germline V gene. Using reference TRBV9 and TRBJ1-4 for the parts outside the CDR3, the full variable domain is DSGVTQTPKHLITATGQRVTLRCSPRSGDLSVYWYQQSLDQGLQFLIQYYNGEERAKGNILERFSAQQFPDLHSELNLSSLELGDSALYFCASSPHLGGDRLNEKLFFGSGTQLSVL.

J is TRBJ2-5 and V is TRBV18, with D maybe TRBD2 (7 bases). Per the germline V gene, CDR1 is KGHSH and CDR2 is LQKENI. The CDR3 has 15 residues. V lost 0 bases to trimming and J lost 2 bases, with 10 bases between them. CDR3 region: CASSPPGGGQETQYF. CDR3 coding DNA: TGTGCCAGCTCACCACCGGGAGGGGGGCAAGAGACCCAGTACTTC.

This chain joins TRBV28 and TRBJ2-4, with 14 positions matching TRBD2. V was pared by 4 bases and J by 4 bases, with 3 bases of the junction left unmatched. The CDR3 covers 16 residues. Germline V lookup: CDR1 MDHEN, CDR2 SYDVKM. The CDR3 DNA sequence: TGTGCCAGCAGTTCCGGACTAGCGGGAGGAAAAAACATTCAGTACTTC. This encodes CASSSGLAGGKNIQYF.

This rearrangement joins TRBV10-3 to TRBJ2-3; no clear D. Germline lookup yields CDR1 ENHRY and CDR2 SYGVKD. Deletions cut 4 bases from V and 1 base from J, with 6 bases between. The CDR3 covers 13 residues. CDR3 residues: CAISGSGTDTQYF. The CDR3 bases are TGTGCCATCAGTGGCAGCGGCACAGATACGCAGTATTTT.

The chain carries TRBV28 and TRBJ2-7; a possible D gene is TRBD1 (6 bases). Germline lookup yields CDR1 MDHEN and CDR2 SYDVKM. Trimming shortened V by 6 bases and J by 1 base, and 19 bases separated the two germline ends. The CDR3 has 16 residues. The DNA for the CDR3 is TGTGCCAGCAGGGGTGGGTGGGGGCGCGGGTCCTACGAGCAGTACTTC. It is translated as CASRGGWGRGSYEQYF.

This clone was observed once. The chain couples TRBV5-8 to TRBJ2-3; D remains unclear. V was clipped by 0 bases and J by 0 bases, with 5 bases between them. The CDR3 consists of 14 residues. From germline, CDR1 is SGHTS and CDR2 YDEGEE. The CDR3 sequence is CASSLAVSTDTQYF. DNA for the CDR3: TGTGCCAGCAGCTTGGCCGTGAGCACAGATACGCAGTATTTT. The variable domain in full, completed from reference TRBV5-8 and TRBJ2-3, reads EAGVTQSPTHLIKTRGQQATLRCSPISGHTSVYWYQQALGLGLQFLLWYDEGEERNRGNFPPRFSGRQFPNYSSELNVNALELEDSALYLCASSLAVSTDTQYFGPGTRLTVL.

As concerns this clone: One end of the junction is discordant with germline, which a read error may explain. V usage is TRBV7-9 and J usage is TRBJ1-2, with D uncertain. Germline V gives CDR1 SEHNR, CDR2 FQNEAQ (reference sequence). The CDR3 spans 15 residues. CDR3 sequence (DNA): TGTTCCAGCAGCCTATCAGGAACCTCTAACTATGGCTACACCTTC. Amino acid sequence: CSSSLSGTSNYGYTF.

This clone was found once. The chain combines TRBV10-2 with TRBJ2-5, with D perhaps matching TRBD2 (7 bases). V lost 0 bases to trimming and J lost 7 bases, with 18 bases between them. The CDR3 totals 16 residues. Germline V gene sequence: CDR1 WSHSY, CDR2 SAAADI. CDR3 coding DNA: TGCGCCAGCAGTGAGTCGCTATTCGCAGGGGAGGGGACCCAGTACTTC. This translates into CASSESLFAGEGTQYF.

This clone was picked up a small number of times. The rearrangement links TRBV7-2 to TRBJ1-3, with 7 bases lining up with TRBD1. From germline, CDR1 is SGHTA and CDR2 FQGNSA. The length of the CDR3 is 13 residues. V lost 5 bases and J lost 4; bases outside the gene matches: 2. The DNA for the CDR3 is TGTGCCAGCAGCCCGGGACAGGGAAACACCATATATTTT. This encodes CASSPGQGNTIYF.

This chain joins TRBV30 and TRBJ2-7, with D hard to call. The CDR3 sequence is 11 residues long. Between the trimmed V and J ends, which lost 2 bases and 4 bases, there was a span of 6 bases. Germline V gene sequence: CDR1 GTSNPN, CDR2 SVGIG (reference sequence). This chain's CDR3 is CAWSFFYEQYF. The CDR3 DNA is TGTGCCTGGAGTTTCTTTTACGAGCAGTACTTC. The full variable domain, completed using reference TRBV30 and TRBJ2-7, is SQTIHQWPATLVQPVGSPLSLECTVEGTSNPNLYWYRQAAGRGLQLLFYSVGIGQISSEVPQNLSASRPQDRQFILSSKKLLLSDSGFYLCAWSFFYEQYFGPGTRLTVT.

V gene TRBV9 combines with J gene TRBJ2-1; 12 bases agree with TRBD2. V lost 3 bases and J lost 7; bases outside the gene matches: 8. The CDR3 contains 16 residues. Germline V lookup: CDR1 SGDLS, CDR2 YYNGEE. This CDR3 reads CASSADSSGGVNEQFF. The CDR3 DNA follows: TGTGCCAGCAGCGCCGACTCTAGCGGGGGGGTGAATGAGCAGTTCTTC.

The rearrangement uses TRBV4-1 and TRBJ1-6; 8 positions match TRBD1. The CDR3 extends over 15 amino acids. Germline CDR1 reads MGHRA; CDR2 reads YSYEKL. J gave up 6 bases and V 2 bases, and 3 bases lay outside the gene matches. CDR3 sequence reads: CASSQPGQANSPLHF. The CDR3 bases are TGCGCCAGCAGCCAACCGGGACAGGCTAATTCACCCCTCCACTTT.

This clone was seen only a few times. The V and J genes are TRBV28 and TRBJ1-1, with D hard to call. Trimming shortened V by 4 bases and J by 2 bases, and 8 bases separated the two germline ends. CDR3 length: 13 amino acids. In germline, CDR1 is MDHEN, CDR2 SYDVKM. The CDR3 loop is CASSSTTNTEAFF. The CDR3 DNA is TGTGCCAGCAGTTCAACAACCAACACTGAAGCTTTCTTT.

The V gene is TRBV28, the J gene TRBJ1-1; perhaps TRBD1 as D (6 bases). This CDR3 has 15 residues. V lost 10 bases, J lost 2 bases, and 20 bases lay in between. Germline lookup yields CDR1 MDHEN and CDR2 SYDVKM. The CDR3 coding sequence is TGTGCCACCACCATGGGGGCAAGCAAAAACACTGAAGCTTTCTTT. Translating it yields CATTMGASKNTEAFF.

The V and J genes are TRBV19 and TRBJ1-1; unclear D gene. Trimming took off 0 bases at V and 5 bases at J, with 22 bases between the two ends. The CDR3 has 18 amino acids. Germline CDR1 is LNHDA and CDR2 is SQIVND (reference sequence). The CDR3 DNA is TGTGCCAGTAGTATAGATGGCCCGGACGGACTTTTCTTGACTGAAGCTTTCTTT. Its protein product is CASSIDGPDGLFLTEAFF.

A single count supports this clone. The rearrangement uses TRBV9 and TRBJ1-1; D possibly corresponds to TRBD1 (5 bases). Deletions cut 3 bases from V and 1 base from J, with 7 bases between. CDR3 length equals 13 residues. Germline V CDR1 and CDR2: SGDLS, YYNGEE. This CDR3 reads CASSADKNTEAFF. The CDR3 nucleotides read TGTGCCAGCAGCGCGGACAAGAACACTGAAGCTTTCTTT.

This clone showed up just a few times. The J gene is TRBJ2-3, the V gene TRBV28; possibly TRBD1 for D (6 bases). The germline V gene has CDR1 MDHEN and CDR2 SYDVKM. The CDR3 is 13 amino acids. V dropped 5 bases and J dropped 4 bases, with 10 bases sitting between them. CDR3 sequence reads: CASSPGQSDTQYF. CDR3 in DNA: TGTGCCAGCAGTCCCGGACAGTCAGATACGCAGTATTTT.

The genes are TRBV28 and TRBJ1-5; 11 bases align to TRBD1. The germline CDR1 and CDR2 sequences are MDHEN and SYDVKM. The length of the CDR3 is 23 residues. V trimming: 3 bases; J trimming: 6 bases; junction bases outside the gene matches: 28. The CDR3 sequence: CASSFQSPRSGTGGWGVGQPQHF. The CDR3 region has the DNA TGTGCCAGCAGTTTTCAAAGCCCTAGGTCCGGGACAGGGGGATGGGGGGTTGGTCAGCCCCAGCATTTT. The variable domain in full, completed from reference TRBV28 and TRBJ1-5, reads DVKVTQSSRYLVKRTGEKVFLECVQDMDHENMFWYRQDPGLGLRLIYFSYDVKMKEKGDIPEGYSVSREKKERFSLILESASTNQTSMYLCASSFQSPRSGTGGWGVGQPQHFGDGTRLSIL.

Turning to this clone: In the same sample, other DNA sequences code for this CDR3. V is TRBV30 and J is TRBJ1-5, with a possible D match to TRBD1 (5 bases). The length of the CDR3 is 13 residues. Germline values: CDR1 GTSNPN, CDR2 SVGIG (reference sequence). V dropped 0 bases and J dropped 6 bases, with 9 bases sitting between them. The CDR3 reads CAWSVREGQPQHF. The CDR3 DNA reads as TGTGCCTGGAGTGTCAGGGAGGGTCAGCCCCAGCATTTT.

V gene TRBV27 combines with J gene TRBJ1-5; 9 bases agree with TRBD1. The CDR3 is made up of 16 amino acids. V was pared by 2 bases and J by 1 base, with 3 bases of the junction left unmatched. Germline assignment: CDR1 MNHEY and CDR2 SMNVEV (reference sequence). DNA of the CDR3: TGTGCCAGCAGTTTAACGGGACAGGGAAGCAATCAGCCCCAGCATTTT. This gives the protein CASSLTGQGSNQPQHF.

The chain is built from TRBV4-2 and TRBJ1-6; D uncertain. V lost 2 bases and J lost 8, with 7 bases in between. Per the germline V gene, CDR1 is LGHNA and CDR2 is YNFKEQ. The CDR3 totals 13 residues. The CDR3 here is CASSQSPDSPLHF. CDR3 nucleotide sequence: TGTGCCAGCAGCCAATCTCCTGATTCACCCCTCCACTTT.

V gene TRBV6-5 combines with J gene TRBJ2-1, with D tentatively TRBD2 (5 bases). The CDR3 totals 14 residues. The ends were cut back, 0 bases at V and 5 bases at J, with 8 bases in the middle. CDR1 and CDR2 (germline): MNHEY, SVGAGI. The CDR3 DNA reads TGTGCCAGCAGTTACTCGAACGGGAACAATGAGCAGTTCTTC. It yields the protein CASSYSNGNNEQFF.

The chain carries TRBV6-6 and TRBJ2-5; the D is unclear. The CDR3 sequence is 14 residues long. V was trimmed by 0 bases and J by 5 bases, leaving 10 bases between them. CDR1 and CDR2 from the germline V gene are MNHNY and SVGAGI (reference sequence). CDR3 nucleotides: TGTGCCAGCAGTTACTCCTACGGTTTTGAGACCCAGTACTTC. Its protein product is CASSYSYGFETQYF.

The chain carries TRBV7-2 and TRBJ1-2; D call uncertain. The CDR3 runs to 15 residues. Trimming took off 6 bases at V and 7 bases at J, with 21 bases between the two ends. Germline CDR1 SGHTA, CDR2 FQGNSA. The CDR3 region has the DNA TGTGCCAGCAGTTACGTCGAGGTGCGGTTGAGTGGCTACACCTTC. It specifies CASSYVEVRLSGYTF.

In this sample, this clone turned up a few times. The V call is TRBV6-5, the J call TRBJ1-2; 8 nucleotides match TRBD1. The V and J ends lost 8 bases and 4 bases, in that order; junction bases with no gene match: 12. CDR1 and CDR2 (germline): MNHEY, SVGAGI. The CDR3 runs 15 residues. The CDR3: CASGPTGALAYGYTF. The CDR3 nucleotides read TGTGCCAGCGGCCCGACAGGGGCCCTCGCCTATGGCTACACCTTC.

The chain uses TRBV27 and TRBJ1-1; D remains ambiguous. V dropped 5 bases and J dropped 4 bases, with 11 bases sitting between them. The CDR3 loop spans 13 amino acids. Germline CDR1 is MNHEY and CDR2 is SMNVEV (reference sequence). CDR3 nucleotide sequence: TGTGCCAGCAGTCCTCAGTACGCCACTGAAGCTTTCTTT. Translation: CASSPQYATEAFF.

V is TRBV30 and J is TRBJ2-1, with 12 nucleotides matching TRBD2. This CDR3 is built from 15 residues. Germline trimming cut 4 bases from V and 4 bases from J; bases unmatched to any gene: 5. CDR1 is GTSNPN, CDR2 SVGIG, per germline (reference sequence). The CDR3: CAWISLAGGYNEQFF. CDR3 bases: TGTGCCTGGATTTCCCTAGCGGGAGGGTACAATGAGCAGTTCTTC.